This T cell receptor (beta chain) was captured by sequencing in a study of cytomegalovirus exposure and HLA in healthy donors. A word on this clone: The antigen remains unidentified.

The CDR3 covers 16 residues. Looked up from germline, CDR1 is SGHVS and CDR2 is FQNEAQ. J lost 4 bases, V lost 1 base, and 7 bases had no gene match. A multiplex PCR was run with 60 Vbeta primers and 13 Jbeta primers. The method was immunoSEQ multiplex PCR; TCRdb's version includes in-frame clones alone and lacks a portion of them. Its table records fewer than 200,000 clones. Notes on the study in general: In an earlier analysis, about 87% or about 30%: the productive usage of most TCR beta V segments. Both high specificity and high sensitivity reportedly marked the classifier's diagnosis of cytomegalovirus status. Excluded: some indistinguishable V segments such as TRBV6-2 and TRBV6-3. Several of the most significant clusters were apparently associated with common viral pathogens in a later analysis.

V usage is TRBV7-8 and J usage is TRBJ2-1; 7 nucleotides line up with TRBD2. The sequenced material came from PBMCs. The TCR was taken from a man under 40 in good health and CMV-seronegative. The CDR3 protein is CASSLGGRALYNEQFF. For the CDR3, the DNA is TGTGCCAGCAGCTTAGGAGGGAGGGCCCTTTACAATGAGCAGTTCTTC.